A single TCR beta chain is shown here with its context. The clone's antigen remains unknown. The input lacks base qualities; no much larger clone sits a single base away. The record originates from a study of OX40 agonist ivuxolimab in advanced cancers. General notes on the study: Ivuxolimab, which targeted the costimulatory receptor OX40 (CD134), was an agonistic, fully human IgG2 monoclonal antibody. Intravenous ivuxolimab was administered to patients every 2 weeks at six dose levels: 0.01, 0.1, 0.3, 1.5, 3 and 10 mg/kg. Patients were allowed to have had prior anti-PD-1, anti-PD-L1 or anti-CTLA-4 therapy, and approximately 41% of the dose-escalation patients had previously received checkpoint inhibitors. Of the roughly 54 patients in dose escalation, some 20 had hepatocellular carcinoma, about 15 had melanoma, 9 had renal cell carcinoma and 9 had head and neck cancer. Three dose-escalation patients achieved partial responses, one with hepatocellular carcinoma and two with cutaneous melanoma. The point of sequencing TCRbeta in the periphery was to test whether ivuxolimab changed TCR sequence diversity and drove clonal T-cell expansion. The paper reports the monotherapy dose-escalation portion (N of about 47 patients) of the phase I ivuxolimab trial. In the dose-escalation cohort, more than 75% of patients were male, and the mean age was approximately 60 years, with a range of roughly 20 to 80.

Findings and caveats that apply to the study as a whole: Low levels of normalized T-cell clonal expansion were also seen in some patients who did not respond. At doses of 0.1 to 3.0 mg/kg, clonal expansion of both CD4+ and CD8+ T cells in blood was seen between baseline and week 6. In the 0.1-3.0 mg/kg groups, partial responders had among the lowest normalized peripheral clonal expansion, particularly in CD8+ T cells. The antigen specificity of the peripheral T cells that underwent clonal expansion was not determined. After ivuxolimab, more expanded clones were found on average in CD8+ T cells than in CD4+ T cells.

Patients with autoimmune disease history or receiving systemic immunosuppression were excluded from the trial. In every dose cohort, peripheral blood was drawn for TCR sequencing at baseline, cycle 4 day 1, and cycle 7 day 1. Samples were obtained from an open-label, multicenter, first-in-human phase I dose-escalation trial of ivuxolimab. Adults with locally advanced or metastatic melanoma, renal cell carcinoma, hepatocellular carcinoma or head and neck squamous cell carcinoma were enrolled in the trial. Before TCR sequencing, CD4+ T cells and CD8+ T cells were sorted from peripheral blood as separate populations. The CDR3 measures 15 amino acids from cysteine to phenylalanine. The sequence is cut down to CDR3 DNA, 45 bases in frame from base 1. Unmatched junction bases come to 6, with V trimmed by 0 bases and J by 4 bases. Sequences SGHNT (CDR1) and YYREEE (CDR2) are obtained from the germline V gene (reference sequence).

To sequence the TCRbeta CDR3 region, genomic DNA was isolated from the sorted cells. The immunoSEQ Assay was used for sequencing of TCRbeta CDR3 regions. As stored in TCRdb, this immuneACCESS dataset retains in-frame rearrangements with V and J assigned. A fraction of the clones does not appear; measured against another copy, unresolved V genes explain less than half of the discrepancy, and the remainder lacks a known reason. The sample table contains about 22,000 clones; only one count was recorded for about 83% of them. The ten biggest clones cover 45% to 60% of the sample. Specimen: CD4+ or CD8+ T cells sorted from blood, collected in a trial of the OX40 agonist ivuxolimab. The rearrangement combines TRBV5-4 with TRBJ1-1, with 7 bases matching TRBD1. This TCR came from an adult with an advanced solid tumor such as melanoma, head and neck, liver or kidney cancer. The DNA sequence reads TGTGCCAGCAGCTTGGGTGCAGGGGGATTCACTGAAGCTTTCTTT. It translates as CASSLGAGGFTEAFF.